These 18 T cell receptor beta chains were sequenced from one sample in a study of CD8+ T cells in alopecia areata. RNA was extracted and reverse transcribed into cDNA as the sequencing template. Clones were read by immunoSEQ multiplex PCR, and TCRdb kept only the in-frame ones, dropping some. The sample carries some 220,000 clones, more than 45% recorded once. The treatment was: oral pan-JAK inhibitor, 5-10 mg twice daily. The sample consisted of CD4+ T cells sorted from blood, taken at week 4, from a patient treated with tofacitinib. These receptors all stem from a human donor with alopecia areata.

The CDR3 DNA is TGTGCCAGCAGCACCACAGGGGTAGGCTACACCTTC. It specifies CASSTTGVGYTF. The chain uses TRBV7-2 and TRBJ1-2; 7 nucleotides line up with TRBD1. From germline, CDR1 is SGHTA and CDR2 FQGNSA. The V segment lost 5 bases and the J segment 8 bases; nucleotides outside the gene matches: 5. The CDR3 spans 12 residues. The full variable domain, with the rest looked up from reference TRBV7-2 and TRBJ1-2, is GAGVSQSPSNKVTEKGKDVELRCDPISGHTALYWYRQSLGQGLEFLIYFQGNSAPDKSGLPSDRFSAERTGGSVSTLTIQRTQQEDSAVYLCASSTTGVGYTFGSGTRLTVV.

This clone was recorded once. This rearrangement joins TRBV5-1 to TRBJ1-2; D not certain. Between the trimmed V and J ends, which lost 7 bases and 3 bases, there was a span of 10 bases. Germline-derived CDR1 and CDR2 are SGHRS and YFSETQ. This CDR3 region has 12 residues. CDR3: CASSEEYYGYTF. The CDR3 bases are TGCGCCAGCTCCGAGGAGTACTATGGCTACACCTTC.

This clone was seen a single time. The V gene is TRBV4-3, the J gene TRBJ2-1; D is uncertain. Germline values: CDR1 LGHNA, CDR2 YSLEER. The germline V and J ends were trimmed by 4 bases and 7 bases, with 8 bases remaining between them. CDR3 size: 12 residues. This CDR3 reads CASSLSRNEQFF. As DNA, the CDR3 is TGCGCCAGCAGCCTCAGTAGGAATGAGCAGTTCTTC.

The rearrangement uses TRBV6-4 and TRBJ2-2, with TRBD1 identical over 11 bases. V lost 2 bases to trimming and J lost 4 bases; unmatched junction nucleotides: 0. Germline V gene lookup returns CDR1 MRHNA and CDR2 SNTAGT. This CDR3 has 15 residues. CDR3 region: CASSDGTGGTGELFF. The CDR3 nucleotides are TGTGCCAGCAGTGACGGGACAGGGGGCACCGGGGAGCTGTTTTTT.

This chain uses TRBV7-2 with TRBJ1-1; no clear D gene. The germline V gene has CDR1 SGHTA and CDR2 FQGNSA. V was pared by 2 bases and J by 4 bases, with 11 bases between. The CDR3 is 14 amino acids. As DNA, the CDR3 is TGTGCCAGCAGCTTAAGACCGTGGGGCACTGAAGCTTTCTTT. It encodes CASSLRPWGTEAFF.

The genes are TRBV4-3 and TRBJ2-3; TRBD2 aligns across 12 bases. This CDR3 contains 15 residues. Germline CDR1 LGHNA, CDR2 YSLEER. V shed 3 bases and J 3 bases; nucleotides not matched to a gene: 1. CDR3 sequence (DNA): TGCGCCAGCAGCCAGGGACTAGCGGGTACAGATACGCAGTATTTT. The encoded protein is CASSQGLAGTDTQYF.

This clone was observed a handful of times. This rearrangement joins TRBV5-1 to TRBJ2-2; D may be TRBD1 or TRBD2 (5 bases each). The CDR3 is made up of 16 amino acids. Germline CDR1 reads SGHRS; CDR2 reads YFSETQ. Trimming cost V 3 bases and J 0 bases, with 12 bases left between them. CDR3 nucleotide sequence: TGCGCCAGCAGCTCCCCAGGGAGCTCGAACACCGGGGAGCTGTTTTTT. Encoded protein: CASSSPGSSNTGELFF.

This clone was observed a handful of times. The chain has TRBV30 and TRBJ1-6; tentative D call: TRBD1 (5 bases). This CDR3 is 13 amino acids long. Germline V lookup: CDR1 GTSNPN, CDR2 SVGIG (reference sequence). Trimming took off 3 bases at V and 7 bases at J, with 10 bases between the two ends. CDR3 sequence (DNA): TGTGCCTGGAGGGGACCGACGAATTCACCCCTCCACTTT. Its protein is CAWRGPTNSPLHF.

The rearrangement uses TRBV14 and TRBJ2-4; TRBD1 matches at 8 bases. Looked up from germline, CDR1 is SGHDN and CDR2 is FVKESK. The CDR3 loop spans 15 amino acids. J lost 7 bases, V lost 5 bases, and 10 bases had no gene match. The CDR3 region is CASSDTRQGMNIQYF. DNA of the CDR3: TGTGCCAGCAGCGACACGCGACAGGGGATGAACATTCAGTACTTC.

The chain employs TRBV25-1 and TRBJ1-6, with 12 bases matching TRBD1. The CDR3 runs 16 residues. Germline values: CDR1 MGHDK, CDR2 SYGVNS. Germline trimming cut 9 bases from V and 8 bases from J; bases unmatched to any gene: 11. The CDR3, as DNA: TGTGCCAGTTGTACCGGGACAGGGGGCCAACATTCACCCCTCCACTTT. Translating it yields CASCTGTGGQHSPLHF. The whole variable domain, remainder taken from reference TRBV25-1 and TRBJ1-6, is EADIYQTPRYLVIGTGKKITLECSQTMGHDKMYWYQQDPGMELHLIHYSYGVNSTEKGDLSSESTVSRIRTEHFPLTLESARPSHTSQYLCASCTGTGGQHSPLHFGNGTRLTVT.

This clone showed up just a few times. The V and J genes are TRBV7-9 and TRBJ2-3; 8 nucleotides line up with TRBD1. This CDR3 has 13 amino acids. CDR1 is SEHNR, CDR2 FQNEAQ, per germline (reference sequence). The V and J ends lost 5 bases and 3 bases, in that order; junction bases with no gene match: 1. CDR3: CASSRTGTDTQYF. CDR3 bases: TGTGCCAGCAGCCGGACAGGGACAGATACGCAGTATTTT.

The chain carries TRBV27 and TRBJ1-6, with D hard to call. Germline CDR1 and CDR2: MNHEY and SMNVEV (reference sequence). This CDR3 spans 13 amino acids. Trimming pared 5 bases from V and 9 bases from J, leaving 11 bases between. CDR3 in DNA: TGTGCCAGCAGTCTCGGAGGGAGTTCACCCCTCCACTTT. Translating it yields CASSLGGSSPLHF.

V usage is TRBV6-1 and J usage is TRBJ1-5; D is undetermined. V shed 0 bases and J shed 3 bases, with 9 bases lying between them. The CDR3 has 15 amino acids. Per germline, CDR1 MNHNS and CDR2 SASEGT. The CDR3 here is CASSEAGVNNQPQHF. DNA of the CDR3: TGTGCCAGCAGTGAAGCCGGGGTAAACAATCAGCCCCAGCATTTT.

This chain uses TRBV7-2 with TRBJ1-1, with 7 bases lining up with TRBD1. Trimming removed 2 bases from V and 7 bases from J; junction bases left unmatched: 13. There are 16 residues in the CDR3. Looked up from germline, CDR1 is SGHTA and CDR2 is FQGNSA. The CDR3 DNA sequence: TGTGCCAGCAGCTTAAGTACGGGACAGAGGTCAATTGAAGCTTTCTTT. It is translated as CASSLSTGQRSIEAFF.

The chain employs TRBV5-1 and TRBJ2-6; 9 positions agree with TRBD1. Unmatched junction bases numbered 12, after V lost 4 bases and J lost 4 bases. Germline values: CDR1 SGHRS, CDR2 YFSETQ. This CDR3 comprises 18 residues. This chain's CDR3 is CASSPGDRDRLGANVLTF. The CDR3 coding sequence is TGCGCCAGCAGCCCTGGGGACAGGGACCGCCTGGGGGCCAACGTCCTGACTTTC. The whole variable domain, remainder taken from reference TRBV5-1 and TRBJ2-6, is KAGVTQTPRYLIKTRGQQVTLSCSPISGHRSVSWYQQTPGQGLQFLFEYFSETQRNKGNFPGRFSGRQFSNSRSEMNVSTLELGDSALYLCASSPGDRDRLGANVLTFGAGSRLTVL.

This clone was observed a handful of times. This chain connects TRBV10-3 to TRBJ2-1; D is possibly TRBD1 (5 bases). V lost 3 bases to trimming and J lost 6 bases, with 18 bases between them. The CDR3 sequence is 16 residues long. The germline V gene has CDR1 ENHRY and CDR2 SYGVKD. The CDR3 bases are TGTGCCATCAGTGATTCCGGCAGGGTAGGTGCCAATGAGCAGTTCTTC. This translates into CAISDSGRVGANEQFF.

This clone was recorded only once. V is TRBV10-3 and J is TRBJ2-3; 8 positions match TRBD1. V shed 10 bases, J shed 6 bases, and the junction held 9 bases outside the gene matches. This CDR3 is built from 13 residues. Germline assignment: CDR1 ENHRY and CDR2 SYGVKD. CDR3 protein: CATDRGEMDTQYF. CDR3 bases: TGTGCCACAGACAGGGGAGAAATGGATACGCAGTATTTT.

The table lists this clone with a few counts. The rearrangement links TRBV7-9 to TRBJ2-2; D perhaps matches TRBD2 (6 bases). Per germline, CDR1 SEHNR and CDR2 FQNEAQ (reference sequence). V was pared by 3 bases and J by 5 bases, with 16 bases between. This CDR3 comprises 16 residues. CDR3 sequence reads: CASSFPPGVRTGELFF. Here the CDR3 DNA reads TGTGCCAGCAGCTTTCCACCGGGGGTTCGAACCGGGGAGCTGTTTTTT.